This T cell receptor beta chain was found in a study of monozygotic twins with inflammatory bowel disease (dated by TCRdb to 2018 to 2020). Concerning the study at large: In total, roughly 30 monozygotic twin pairs made up the full study: 19 Danish pairs, all IBD-discordant, plus nine German pairs, of which four were IBD-concordant and five were IBD-discordant. Disease-associated traits were sought mainly through comparisons between IBD patients and their genetically identical healthy co-twins within discordant pairs. Each individual had, on average, about 151 000 unique TCRalpha sequences and 181 000 unique TCRbeta sequences available for analysis.

Receptor libraries were prepared by 5' RACE. The input for every TCR library was roughly 3,300 ng of total RNA. For each sample, cDNA was synthesized in eight separate reactions using SMARTScribe reverse transcriptase. During cDNA synthesis, template switching was used to introduce unique molecular identifiers that contained a 6-nucleotide sample barcode. TCRalpha and TCRbeta cDNA was amplified by two nested PCRs of approximately 17 and 9 cycles, with bead purification after each PCR. Before amplification, the cDNA was treated with uracil DNA-glycosylase and purified using the QIAquick PCR purification kit. The second PCR added Illumina TruSeq-compatible adapters along with sample-specific barcodes. TapeStation and Qubit were used to check library quality and concentration, and 5 to 6 ng of each library went into the pool. The pooled libraries were sequenced with 2 x 100 bp reads and custom sequencing primers on an Illumina HiSeq2500 single-index Rapid Run. For the original study's pipeline: UMI-based consensus assembly with MiGEC version 1.2.6 was used to correct PCR and sequencing errors. V(D)J alignment, clonotype assembly and CDR3 extraction were performed with MiXCR version 2.1.1. Normalisation of gene usage, clonotype sharing and MAIT/NKT TCR abundance was achieved by analysing the top 1000, 10 000 and 20 000 clonotypes per sample. Diversity was computed as the inverse Simpson index with the vegan R package after downsampling to 27 000 UMIs. Paired Mann-Whitney U tests were applied to discordant twin pairs, with Benjamini-Hochberg correction for multiple testing. Reads reprocessed by TCRdb are summarized as one entry per CDR3 protein sequence, and DNA is absent. These V and J calls originate from TCRdb's pipeline instead of the authors' own analysis. This sample's table lists about 420,000 distinct CDR3 sequences. The ten largest make up around 2.4% of the sample.

The CDR3 goes from the cysteine to the phenylalanine over 14 residues. DNA is not recorded here. Based on the germline V gene, the CDR1 and CDR2 sequences are MDHEN and SYDVKM. Study-wide findings and limitations: The results gave no support for a single strong signal or clonotype linked to IBD. Fewer clonotypes were shared with other individuals by IBD patients than by healthy twins, most markedly in patients showing signs of disease activity. Measured by the inverse Simpson index, TCRbeta repertoire diversity was lower in IBD patients than in their healthy co-twins. The analysis was unable to tell apart different T cell subtypes. Concordant and discordant twins showed no difference in repertoire similarity, possibly because of limited statistical power. Because patients received different immunosuppressive treatments, the repertoires may have picked up extra background noise and variability between individuals.

From each donor, an approximately 2.3 ml peripheral blood sample was collected into PAXgene tubes and kept at -80 degrees C. Total RNA was isolated from whole blood with the PAXgene blood miRNA kit on an automated QIAcube, without T cell sorting. Deep TCRalpha and TCRbeta repertoire profiling with unique molecular barcoding was performed on peripheral blood of monozygotic twin pairs concordant or discordant for inflammatory bowel disease. For every twin pair, smoking habits were documented, and each individual was categorised as a current, former or never smoker. Concerning this clonotype itself: No cognate antigen has been identified for it.

The sample consisted of blood. Rearrangement joined TRBV28 to TRBJ2-3; checking the TCRdb D call of TRBD1 is not possible without DNA. The receptor was derived from a human donor with ulcerative colitis or Crohn's disease, or a healthy co-twin of an affected twin (not recorded which). The CDR3 has the sequence CASREAGRGDTQYF.